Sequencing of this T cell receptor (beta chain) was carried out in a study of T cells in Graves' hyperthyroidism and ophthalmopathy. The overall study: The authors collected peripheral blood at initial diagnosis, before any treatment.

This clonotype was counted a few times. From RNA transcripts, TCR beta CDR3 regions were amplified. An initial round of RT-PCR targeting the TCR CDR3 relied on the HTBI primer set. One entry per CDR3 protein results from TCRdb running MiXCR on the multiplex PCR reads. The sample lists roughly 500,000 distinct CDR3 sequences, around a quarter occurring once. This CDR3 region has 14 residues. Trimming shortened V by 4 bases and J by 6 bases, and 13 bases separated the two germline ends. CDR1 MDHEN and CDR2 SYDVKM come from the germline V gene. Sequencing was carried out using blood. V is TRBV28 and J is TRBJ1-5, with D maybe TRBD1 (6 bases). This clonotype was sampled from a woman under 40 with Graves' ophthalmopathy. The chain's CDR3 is CASSWTDTVQPQHF. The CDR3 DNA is TGTGCCAGCAGTTGGACAGATACGGTTCAGCCCCAGCATTTT.